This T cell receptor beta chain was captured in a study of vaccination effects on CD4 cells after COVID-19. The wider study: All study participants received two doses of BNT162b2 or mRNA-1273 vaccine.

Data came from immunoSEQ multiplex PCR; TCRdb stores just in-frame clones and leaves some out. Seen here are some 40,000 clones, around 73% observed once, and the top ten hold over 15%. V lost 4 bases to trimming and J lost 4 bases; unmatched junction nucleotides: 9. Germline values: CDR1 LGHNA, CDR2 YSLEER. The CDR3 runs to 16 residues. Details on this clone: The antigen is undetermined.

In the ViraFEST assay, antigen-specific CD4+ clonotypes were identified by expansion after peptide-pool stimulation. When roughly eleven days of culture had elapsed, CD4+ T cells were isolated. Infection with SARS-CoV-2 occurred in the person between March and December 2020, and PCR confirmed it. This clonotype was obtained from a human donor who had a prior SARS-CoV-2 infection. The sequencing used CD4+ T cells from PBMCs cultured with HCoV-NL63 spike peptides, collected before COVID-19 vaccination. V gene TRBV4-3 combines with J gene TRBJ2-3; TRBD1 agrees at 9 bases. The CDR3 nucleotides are TGCGCCAGCAGCCTCTTTTTTGACAGGGGGGCAGATACGCAGTATTTT. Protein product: CASSLFFDRGADTQYF.